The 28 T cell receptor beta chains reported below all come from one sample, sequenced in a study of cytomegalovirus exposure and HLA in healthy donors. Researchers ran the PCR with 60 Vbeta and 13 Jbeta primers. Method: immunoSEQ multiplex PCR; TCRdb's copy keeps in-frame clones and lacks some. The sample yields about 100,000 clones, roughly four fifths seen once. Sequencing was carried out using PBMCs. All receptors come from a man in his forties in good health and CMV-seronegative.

CDR3 sequence: CATSRERGVNTEAFF. DNA for the CDR3: TGTGCCACCAGCAGAGAAAGGGGCGTGAACACTGAAGCTTTCTTT. V usage is TRBV15 and J usage is TRBJ1-1, with a weak D call TRBD1 (5 bases). CDR3 length: 15 amino acids. Trimming removed 0 bases from V and 0 bases from J, with 8 bases in between. CDR1 is LNHNV, CDR2 YYDKDF, per germline (reference sequence). Drawing the rest from reference TRBV15 and TRBJ1-1, the complete variable domain is DAMVIQNPRYQVTQFGKPVTLSCSQTLNHNVMYWYQQKSSQAPKLLFHYYDKDFNNEADTPDNFQSRRPNTSFCFLDIRSPGLGDTAMYLCATSRERGVNTEAFFGQGTRLTVV.

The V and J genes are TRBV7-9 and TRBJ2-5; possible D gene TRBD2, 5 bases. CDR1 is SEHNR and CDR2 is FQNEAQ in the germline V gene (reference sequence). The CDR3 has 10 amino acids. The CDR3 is CSAEEETQYF. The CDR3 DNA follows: TGTTCTGCGGAGGAAGAGACCCAGTACTTC.

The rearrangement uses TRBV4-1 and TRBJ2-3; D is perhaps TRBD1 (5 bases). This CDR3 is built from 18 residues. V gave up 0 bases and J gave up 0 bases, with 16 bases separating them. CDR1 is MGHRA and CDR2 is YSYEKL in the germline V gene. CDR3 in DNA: TGCGCCAGCAGCCAAGATTGGGGCCTGATCTCTAGCACAGATACGCAGTATTTT. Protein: CASSQDWGLISSTDTQYF.

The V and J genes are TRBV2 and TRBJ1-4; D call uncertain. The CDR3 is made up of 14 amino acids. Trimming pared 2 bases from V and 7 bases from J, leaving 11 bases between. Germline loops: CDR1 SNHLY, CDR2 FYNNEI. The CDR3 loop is CASSELGQAEKLFF. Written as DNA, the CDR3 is TGTGCCAGCAGTGAACTGGGCCAGGCTGAAAAACTGTTTTTT. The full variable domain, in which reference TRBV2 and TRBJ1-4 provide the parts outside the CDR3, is EPEVTQTPSHQVTQMGQEVILRCVPISNHLYFYWYRQILGQKVEFLVSFYNNEISEKSEIFDDQFSVERPDGSNFTLKIRSTKLEDSAMYFCASSELGQAEKLFFGSGTQLSVL.

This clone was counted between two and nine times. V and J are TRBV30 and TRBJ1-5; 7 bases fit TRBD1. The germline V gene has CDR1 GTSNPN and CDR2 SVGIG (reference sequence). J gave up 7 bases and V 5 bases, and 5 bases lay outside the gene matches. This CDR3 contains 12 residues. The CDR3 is CAWGPGQQPQHF. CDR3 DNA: TGTGCCTGGGGTCCGGGACAGCAGCCCCAGCATTTT.

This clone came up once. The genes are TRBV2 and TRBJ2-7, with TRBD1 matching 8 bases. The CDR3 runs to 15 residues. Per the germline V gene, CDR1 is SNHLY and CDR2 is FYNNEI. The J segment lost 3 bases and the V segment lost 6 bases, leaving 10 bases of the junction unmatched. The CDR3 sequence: CASSEIQGVDYEQYF. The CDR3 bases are TGTGCCAGCAGCGAAATACAGGGGGTTGACTACGAGCAGTACTTC.

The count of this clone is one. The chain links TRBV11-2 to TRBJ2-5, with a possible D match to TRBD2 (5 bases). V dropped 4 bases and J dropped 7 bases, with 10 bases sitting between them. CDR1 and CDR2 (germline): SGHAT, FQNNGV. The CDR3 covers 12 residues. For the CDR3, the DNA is TGTGCCAGCAGCTCCCCCCGGGGGACCCAGTACTTC. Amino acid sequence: CASSSPRGTQYF.

The CDR3 DNA reads as TGTGCCAGCAGTTCGGACAAGTATGGCTACACCTTC. Translated, it gives CASSSDKYGYTF. This rearrangement joins TRBV6-5 to TRBJ1-2; TRBD1 is a possible D gene (5 bases). Germline V gene data show CDR1 as MNHEY and CDR2 as SVGAGI. The V and J ends lost 4 bases and 5 bases respectively, with 8 bases between them. The CDR3 spans 12 residues.

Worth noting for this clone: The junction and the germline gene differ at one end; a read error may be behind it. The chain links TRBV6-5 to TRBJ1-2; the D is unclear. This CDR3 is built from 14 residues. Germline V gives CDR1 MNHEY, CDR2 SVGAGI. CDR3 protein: CASSHSEGSYGYTF. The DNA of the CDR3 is TGTGCCAGCAGTCACTCAGAGGGAAGCTATGGCTACACCTTC.

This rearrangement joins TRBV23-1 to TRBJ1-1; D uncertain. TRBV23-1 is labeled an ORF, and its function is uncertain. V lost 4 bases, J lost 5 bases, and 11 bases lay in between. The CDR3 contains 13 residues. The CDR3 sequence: CASSPFGETEAFF. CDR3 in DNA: TGCGCCAGCAGTCCTTTCGGGGAAACTGAAGCTTTCTTT.

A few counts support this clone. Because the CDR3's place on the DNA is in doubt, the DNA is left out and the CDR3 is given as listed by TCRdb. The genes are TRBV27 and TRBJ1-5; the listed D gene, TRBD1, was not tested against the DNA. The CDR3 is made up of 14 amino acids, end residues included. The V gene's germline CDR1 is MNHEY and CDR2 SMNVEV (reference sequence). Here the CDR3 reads CASSFLAGDQPQHF.

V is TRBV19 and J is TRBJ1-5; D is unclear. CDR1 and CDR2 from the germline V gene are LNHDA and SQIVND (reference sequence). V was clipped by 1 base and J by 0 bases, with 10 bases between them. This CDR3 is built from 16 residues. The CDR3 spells CASSIVQDYSNQPQHF. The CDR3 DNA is TGTGCCAGTAGTATAGTGCAGGACTATAGCAATCAGCCCCAGCATTTT. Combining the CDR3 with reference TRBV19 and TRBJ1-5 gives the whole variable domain DGGITQSPKYLFRKEGQNVTLSCEQNLNHDAMYWYRQDPGQGLRLIYYSQIVNDFQKGDIAEGYSVSREKKESFPLTVTSAQKNPTAFYLCASSIVQDYSNQPQHFGDGTRLSIL.

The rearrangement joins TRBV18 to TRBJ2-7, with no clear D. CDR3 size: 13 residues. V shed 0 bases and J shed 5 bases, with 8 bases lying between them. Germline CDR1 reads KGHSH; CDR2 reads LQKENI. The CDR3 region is CASSPPAVDEQYF. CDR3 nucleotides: TGTGCCAGCTCACCACCCGCAGTTGACGAGCAGTACTTC.

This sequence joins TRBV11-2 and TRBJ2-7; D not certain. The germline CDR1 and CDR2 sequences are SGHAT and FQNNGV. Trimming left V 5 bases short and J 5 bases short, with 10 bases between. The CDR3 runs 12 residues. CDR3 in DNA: TGTGCCAGCAGCCCGCCCAGTAACGAGCAGTACTTC. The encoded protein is CASSPPSNEQYF.

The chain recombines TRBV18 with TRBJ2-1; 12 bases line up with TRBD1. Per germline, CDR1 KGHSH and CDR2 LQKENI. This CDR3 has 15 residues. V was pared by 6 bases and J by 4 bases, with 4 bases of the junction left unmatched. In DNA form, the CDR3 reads TGTGCCAGCTCCAGGGACAGGGGGCGATACAATGAGCAGTTCTTC. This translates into CASSRDRGRYNEQFF.

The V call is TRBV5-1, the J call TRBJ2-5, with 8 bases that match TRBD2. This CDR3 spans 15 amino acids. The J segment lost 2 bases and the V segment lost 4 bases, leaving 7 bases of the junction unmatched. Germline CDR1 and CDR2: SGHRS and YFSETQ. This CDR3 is CASSVLTSVQETQYF. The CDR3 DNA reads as TGCGCCAGCAGCGTCCTGACTAGCGTACAAGAGACCCAGTACTTC.

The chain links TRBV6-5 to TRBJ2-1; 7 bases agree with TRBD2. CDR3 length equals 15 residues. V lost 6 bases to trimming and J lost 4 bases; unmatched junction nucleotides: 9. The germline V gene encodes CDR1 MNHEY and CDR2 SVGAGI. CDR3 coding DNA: TGTGCCAGCAGCCCACGACCGCGGGGGTACAATGAGCAGTTCTTC. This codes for CASSPRPRGYNEQFF.

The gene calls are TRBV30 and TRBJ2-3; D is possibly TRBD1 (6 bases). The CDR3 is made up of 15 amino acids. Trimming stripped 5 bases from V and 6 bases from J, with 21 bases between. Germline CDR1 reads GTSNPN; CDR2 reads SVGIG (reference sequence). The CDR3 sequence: CAWVMGDIPGDTQYF. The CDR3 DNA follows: TGTGCCTGGGTAATGGGGGACATCCCTGGGGATACGCAGTATTTT.

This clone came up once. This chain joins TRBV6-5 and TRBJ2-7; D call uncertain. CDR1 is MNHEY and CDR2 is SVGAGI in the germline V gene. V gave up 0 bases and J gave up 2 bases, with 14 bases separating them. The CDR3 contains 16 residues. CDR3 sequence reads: CASSYSSDSSAYEQYF. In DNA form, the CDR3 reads TGTGCCAGCAGTTACTCGAGCGACTCCTCCGCCTACGAGCAGTACTTC.

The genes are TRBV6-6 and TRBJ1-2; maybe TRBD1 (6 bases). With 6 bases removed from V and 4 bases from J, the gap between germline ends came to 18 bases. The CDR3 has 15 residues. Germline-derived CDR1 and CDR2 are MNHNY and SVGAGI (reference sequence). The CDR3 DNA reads TGTGCCAGCAGCTTTACCAGGGGTTGGACCTATGGCTACACCTTC. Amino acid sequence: CASSFTRGWTYGYTF.

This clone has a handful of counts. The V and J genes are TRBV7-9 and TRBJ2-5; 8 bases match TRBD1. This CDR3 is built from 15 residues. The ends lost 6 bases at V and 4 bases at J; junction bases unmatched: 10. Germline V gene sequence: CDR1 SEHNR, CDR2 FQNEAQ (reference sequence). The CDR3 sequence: CASRPTRGRGETQYF. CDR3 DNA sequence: TGTGCCAGCAGGCCTACCAGGGGGCGGGGAGAGACCCAGTACTTC. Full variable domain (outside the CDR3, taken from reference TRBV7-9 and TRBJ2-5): DTGVSQNPRHKITKRGQNVTFRCDPISEHNRLYWYRQTLGQGPEFLTYFQNEAQLEKSRLLSDRFSAERPKGSFSTLEIQRTEQGDSAMYLCASRPTRGRGETQYFGPGTRLLVL.

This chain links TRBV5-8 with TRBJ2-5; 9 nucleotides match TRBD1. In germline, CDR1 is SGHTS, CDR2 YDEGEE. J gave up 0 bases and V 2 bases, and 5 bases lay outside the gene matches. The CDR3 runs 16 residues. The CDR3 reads CASSFGTGTHQETQYF. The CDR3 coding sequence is TGTGCCAGCAGCTTTGGGACAGGGACACACCAAGAGACCCAGTACTTC.

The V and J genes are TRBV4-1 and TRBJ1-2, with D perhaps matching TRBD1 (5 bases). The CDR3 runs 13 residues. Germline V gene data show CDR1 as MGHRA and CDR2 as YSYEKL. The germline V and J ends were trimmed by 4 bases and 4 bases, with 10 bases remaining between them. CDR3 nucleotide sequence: TGCGCCAGCAGCCCGGAGGGGACCTATGGCTACACCTTC. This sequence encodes CASSPEGTYGYTF.

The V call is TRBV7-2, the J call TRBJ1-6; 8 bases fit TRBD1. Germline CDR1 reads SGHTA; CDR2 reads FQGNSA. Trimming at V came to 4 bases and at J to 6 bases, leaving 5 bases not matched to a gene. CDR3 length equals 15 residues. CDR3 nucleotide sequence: TGTGCCAGCAGCTCCCAGGGGGCGCGTAATTCACCCCTCCACTTT. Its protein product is CASSSQGARNSPLHF.

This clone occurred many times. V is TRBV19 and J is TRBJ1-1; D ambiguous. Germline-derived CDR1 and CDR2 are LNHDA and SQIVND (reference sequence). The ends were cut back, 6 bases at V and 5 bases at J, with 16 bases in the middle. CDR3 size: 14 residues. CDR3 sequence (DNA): TGTGCCAGTAGGACCGCACTTACGGGGACTGAAGCTTTCTTT. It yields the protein CASRTALTGTEAFF.

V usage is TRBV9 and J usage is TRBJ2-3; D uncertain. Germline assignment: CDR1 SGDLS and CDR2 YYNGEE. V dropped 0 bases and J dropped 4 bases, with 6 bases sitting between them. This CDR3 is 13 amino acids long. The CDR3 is CASSVATSDTQYF. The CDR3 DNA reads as TGTGCCAGCAGCGTAGCTACGTCAGATACGCAGTATTTT.

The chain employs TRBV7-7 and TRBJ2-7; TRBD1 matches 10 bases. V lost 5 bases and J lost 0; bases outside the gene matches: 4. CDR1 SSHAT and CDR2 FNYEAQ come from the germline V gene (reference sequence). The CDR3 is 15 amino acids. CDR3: CASSPGQGLSYEQYF. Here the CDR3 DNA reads TGTGCCAGCAGCCCGGGACAGGGGCTCTCCTACGAGCAGTACTTC.

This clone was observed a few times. In DNA, the CDR3 is TGTGCCAGCAGTGAAAAACAGGGCGCATACGAGCAGTACTTC. It codes for CASSEKQGAYEQYF. The V and J genes are TRBV25-1 and TRBJ2-7; tentative D call: TRBD1 (6 bases). CDR3 size: 14 residues. V was pared by 2 bases and J by 4 bases, with 12 bases between. Germline V CDR1 and CDR2: MGHDK, SYGVNS.